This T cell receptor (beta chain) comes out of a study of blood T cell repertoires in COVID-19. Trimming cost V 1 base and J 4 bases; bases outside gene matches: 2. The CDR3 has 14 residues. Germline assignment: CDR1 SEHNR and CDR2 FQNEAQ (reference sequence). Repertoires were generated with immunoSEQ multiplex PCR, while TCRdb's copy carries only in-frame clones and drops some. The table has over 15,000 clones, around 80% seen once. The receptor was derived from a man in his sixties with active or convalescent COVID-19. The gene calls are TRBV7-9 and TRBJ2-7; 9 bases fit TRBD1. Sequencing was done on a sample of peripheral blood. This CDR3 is CASSLDDRGYEQYF. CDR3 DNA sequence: TGTGCCAGCAGCTTAGACGACAGGGGGTACGAGCAGTACTTC.